These T cell receptor beta chains were read from a single sample in a study of blood T cell repertoires in COVID-19. Sequencing was performed with immunoSEQ multiplex PCR; in TCRdb, only in-frame clones are kept and a portion is missing. The sample contains about 200,000 clones, about 90% of which appear only once. Sequences were obtained from peripheral blood. The receptors stem from a man younger than 30 with active or convalescent COVID-19. CDR3s include the opening cysteine and the closing phenylalanine or tryptophan. A D gene is named only where the DNA matches it firmly. Clone size is shown for a subset of rows, as once, few, many or a class of expanded clone.

j_call: TRBJ2-7
v_call: TRBV10-2
d_call: TRBD2
clone_size: -
cdr3_nt: TGCGCCAGCAGGGTGACTAGCGCCAGCTACGAGCAGTACTTC
cdr3_aa: CASRVTSASYEQYF

j_call: TRBJ2-3
v_call: TRBV5-1
d_call: TRBD2
clone_size: -
cdr3_nt: TGCGCCAGCAGGGGCGGGGGTAGCACAGATACGCAGTATTTT
cdr3_aa: CASRGGGSTDTQYF

j_call: TRBJ2-3
v_call: TRBV21-1
d_call: -
clone_size: once
cdr3_nt: TGTGCCAGCAGCAAAGAAGGCAGCGCCGATTACCCTAGCACAGATACGCAGTATTTT
cdr3_aa: CASSKEGSADYPSTDTQYF

j_call: TRBJ1-1
v_call: TRBV3-1/TRBV3-2
d_call: TRBD1
clone_size: once
cdr3_nt: TGTGCCAGCAGCCACTCCGACAGGGGGCAAGCTTTCTTT
cdr3_aa: CASSHSDRGQAFF

j_call: TRBJ1-1
v_call: TRBV6-5
d_call: -
clone_size: -
cdr3_nt: TGTGCCAGCAGCCCCTTAAGGGGGAGCACTGAAGCTTTCTTT
cdr3_aa: CASSPLRGSTEAFF

j_call: TRBJ2-5
v_call: TRBV18
d_call: -
clone_size: -
cdr3_nt: TGTGCCAGCTCACCAAACTTCCAAGAGACCCAGTACTTC
cdr3_aa: CASSPNFQETQYF

j_call: TRBJ1-2
v_call: TRBV18
d_call: TRBD1
clone_size: -
cdr3_nt: TGTGCCAGCTCACCTTGGACAGGCTCCATGGGCTACACCTTC
cdr3_aa: CASSPWTGSMGYTF

j_call: TRBJ2-3
v_call: TRBV29-1
d_call: -
clone_size: -
cdr3_nt: TGCAGCGTTGCATATGTTGGTAGAGATACGCAGTATTTT
cdr3_aa: CSVAYVGRDTQYF

j_call: TRBJ1-2
v_call: TRBV30
d_call: -
clone_size: -
cdr3_nt: TGTGCCTGGAGTGGGAGCAACGGTGGCTACACCTTC
cdr3_aa: CAWSGSNGGYTF

j_call: TRBJ2-3
v_call: TRBV10-3
d_call: -
clone_size: -
cdr3_nt: TGTGCCATCGGGGGCAGGGTGGATACGCAGTATTTT
cdr3_aa: CAIGGRVDTQYF

j_call: TRBJ2-3
v_call: TRBV27
d_call: TRBD1
clone_size: once
cdr3_nt: TGTGCCAGCAGTAACCGGGACAGGTACCTCCCAGATACGCAGTATTTT
cdr3_aa: CASSNRDRYLPDTQYF

j_call: TRBJ1-4
v_call: TRBV2
d_call: -
clone_size: -
cdr3_nt: TGTGCCAGCAGTTACGGGGTGGACGAAAAACTGTTTTTT
cdr3_aa: CASSYGVDEKLFF

j_call: TRBJ2-7
v_call: TRBV6-5
d_call: -
clone_size: few
cdr3_nt: TGTGCCAGCAGTCCCAGCCAGGGCTACGAGCAGTACTTC
cdr3_aa: CASSPSQGYEQYF

j_call: TRBJ1-1
v_call: TRBV19
d_call: TRBD1
clone_size: -
cdr3_nt: TGTGCCAGTAGAGACAGGGGTTATAGGGCGGACACTGAAGCTTTCTTT
cdr3_aa: CASRDRGYRADTEAFF

j_call: TRBJ2-2
v_call: TRBV6-5
d_call: TRBD1
clone_size: -
cdr3_nt: TGTGCCAGCAGGCAGACAGGGGATGCCGGGGAGCTGTTTTTT
cdr3_aa: CASRQTGDAGELFF

j_call: TRBJ2-1
v_call: TRBV30
d_call: -
clone_size: -
cdr3_nt: TGTGCCTGTGGGGCAATGTCCTACAATGAGCAGTTCTTC
cdr3_aa: CACGAMSYNEQFF

j_call: TRBJ2-1
v_call: TRBV5-4
d_call: TRBD2
clone_size: -
cdr3_nt: TGTGCCAGCAGCTTAGGACCGGGACTAGGCTTGTACAATGAGCAGTTCTTC
cdr3_aa: CASSLGPGLGLYNEQFF

j_call: TRBJ1-5
v_call: TRBV30
d_call: -
clone_size: -
cdr3_nt: TGTGCCTGGAGTTTTACGGGAGATCAGCCCCAGCATTTT
cdr3_aa: CAWSFTGDQPQHF

j_call: TRBJ1-2
v_call: TRBV12-3/TRBV12-4
d_call: -
clone_size: -
cdr3_nt: TGTGCCAGCAGTTTTTCTGACTATGGCTACACCTTC
cdr3_aa: CASSFSDYGYTF

j_call: TRBJ2-2
v_call: TRBV6-5
d_call: -
clone_size: -
cdr3_nt: TGTGCCAGCAGTTACTGGGGCCGGGTCAACACCGGGGAGCTGTTTTTT
cdr3_aa: CASSYWGRVNTGELFF

j_call: TRBJ2-1
v_call: TRBV9
d_call: TRBD2
clone_size: once
cdr3_nt: TGTGCCAGCAGCCCCCTAGCGGGGGGACACAATGAGCAGTTCTTC
cdr3_aa: CASSPLAGGHNEQFF

j_call: TRBJ1-2
v_call: TRBV18
d_call: -
clone_size: -
cdr3_nt: TGTGCCAGCTCACCACCGGAGGAGATCTATGGCTACACCTTC
cdr3_aa: CASSPPEEIYGYTF

j_call: TRBJ2-5
v_call: TRBV7-2
d_call: -
clone_size: -
cdr3_nt: TGTGCCACCAAAGTTGGGCGGGGAGTAACGGAGACCCAGTACTTC
cdr3_aa: CATKVGRGVTETQYF

j_call: TRBJ2-7
v_call: TRBV6-1
d_call: -
clone_size: -
cdr3_nt: TGTGCCAGCAGTGAAATACTGGTCGCCACCGGCGAGCAGTACTTC
cdr3_aa: CASSEILVATGEQYF

j_call: TRBJ2-3
v_call: TRBV21-1
d_call: -
clone_size: -
cdr3_nt: TGTGCCAGCAGCAAAGCACCACAGGGTGATCAAGCCAACACAGATACGCAGTATTTT
cdr3_aa: CASSKAPQGDQANTDTQYF

j_call: TRBJ1-2
v_call: TRBV29-1
d_call: -
clone_size: -
cdr3_nt: TGCAGCGTTGTTGGACAGAACTATGGCTACACCTTC
cdr3_aa: CSVVGQNYGYTF

j_call: TRBJ2-1
v_call: TRBV19
d_call: -
clone_size: -
cdr3_nt: TGTGCCAGTAGTTACCGGGACTCCTCCTACAATGAGCAGTTCTTC
cdr3_aa: CASSYRDSSYNEQFF

j_call: TRBJ1-2
v_call: TRBV21-1
d_call: -
clone_size: -
cdr3_nt: TGTGCCAGCAGCAGGCGGACATTGCCGGATGGCTACACCTTC
cdr3_aa: CASSRRTLPDGYTF

j_call: TRBJ1-4
v_call: TRBV12-3/TRBV12-4
d_call: -
clone_size: -
cdr3_nt: TGTGCCAGCAGTGGACAGATTAATGAAAAACTGTTTTTT
cdr3_aa: CASSGQINEKLFF

j_call: TRBJ1-1
v_call: TRBV7-3
d_call: -
clone_size: -
cdr3_nt: TGTGCCAGCAGCTTTACAGAGAACACTGAAGCTTTCTTT
cdr3_aa: CASSFTENTEAFF

j_call: TRBJ1-6
v_call: TRBV6-1
d_call: TRBD1
clone_size: -
cdr3_nt: TGTGCCAGCAGTGAAGGACAGGGGGTATGGGGTGGTTATAATTCACCCCTCCACTTT
cdr3_aa: CASSEGQGVWGGYNSPLHF